This T cell receptor beta chain was retrieved from a study of blood T cell repertoires in COVID-19. Study background: Both acute and convalescent COVID-19 samples were obtained from the United States, Italy and Spain. T cells, B-cell-depleted T cells, or PBMCs provided the cDNA or gDNA that served as material.

Some clones are missing from TCRdb's copy, which holds only in-frame ones; the method was immunoSEQ multiplex PCR. The table has 310,000 or so clones, about 89% seen once. Trimming took off 2 bases at V and 5 bases at J, with 9 bases between the two ends. The CDR3 totals 13 residues. Germline lookup yields CDR1 MDHEN and CDR2 SYDVKM. This receptor was taken from a woman aged 30 to 39 with COVID-19, enrolled during active disease. The chain recombines TRBV28 with TRBJ1-2, with D unclear. The sample consisted of peripheral blood. Written as DNA, the CDR3 is TGTGCCAGCAGTTTACAGGAACGTTATGGCTACACCTTC. As protein: CASSLQERYGYTF.